A single sample gave rise to the 30 T cell receptor beta chains below, sequenced in a study of shared clonotypes between healthy human individuals. Method: immunoSEQ multiplex PCR; TCRdb's copy keeps in-frame clones and lacks some. Here the sample spans over 850,000 clones, around 78% being singletons. The source material was memory CD4+ T cells from PBMCs. This sample's subset: CD45RA-negative fraction. The origin of the receptors is a man aged 18 to 30 in good health. Some clones in this sample may be carry-over from other donors' samples.

This clone has a handful of counts. The chain has TRBV30 and TRBJ1-3, with TRBD1 identical over 7 bases. CDR3 length: 15 amino acids. CDR1 is GTSNPN and CDR2 is SVGIG in the germline V gene (reference sequence). V dropped 0 bases and J dropped 0; count of bases not matched to a gene: 2. The CDR3 here is CAWSVDRVSGNTIYF. DNA of the CDR3: TGTGCCTGGAGTGTCGACAGGGTCTCTGGAAACACCATATATTTT.

The V gene is TRBV11-2, the J gene TRBJ2-5; D gene uncertain. Germline-derived CDR1 and CDR2 are SGHAT and FQNNGV. Deletions cut 7 bases from V and 1 base from J, with 13 bases between. The CDR3 sequence is 14 residues long. The CDR3 DNA follows: TGTGCCAGCACTCCCTTAGGGTCCCAAGAGACCCAGTACTTC. This gives the protein CASTPLGSQETQYF.

A word on this clone: Additional DNA sequences in this sample encode the identical CDR3. The chain joins TRBV27 to TRBJ1-2; D not resolved. This CDR3 has 13 residues. Trimming stripped 3 bases from V and 0 bases from J, with 5 bases between. CDR1 MNHEY and CDR2 SMNVEV come from the germline V gene (reference sequence). The CDR3 bases are TGTGCCAGCAGTTTTCGGTCTAACTATGGCTACACCTTC. Protein sequence: CASSFRSNYGYTF.

Many counts were recorded for this clone. This chain uses TRBV7-2 with TRBJ1-2, with D possibly being TRBD1 (5 bases). V was trimmed by 6 bases and J by 2 bases, leaving 16 bases between them. There are 15 residues in the CDR3. The germline gives CDR1 SGHTA, CDR2 FQGNSA. The CDR3 DNA follows: TGTGCCAGCAGTCCTGTTGGGGCAGGGAACTATGGCTACACCTTC. Translation: CASSPVGAGNYGYTF.

This clone was counted only a few times. The V gene is TRBV7-9, the J gene TRBJ2-1; D unclear. Trimming removed 5 bases from V and 8 bases from J, with 19 bases in between. Looked up from germline, CDR1 is SEHNR and CDR2 is FQNEAQ (reference sequence). The CDR3 consists of 15 residues. CDR3 sequence (DNA): TGTGCCAGCAGCCCTCATTTCGCCCTAGAGCATGAGCAGTTCTTC. It yields the protein CASSPHFALEHEQFF. Complete variable domain (other parts from reference TRBV7-9 and TRBJ2-1): DTGVSQNPRHKITKRGQNVTFRCDPISEHNRLYWYRQTLGQGPEFLTYFQNEAQLEKSRLLSDRFSAERPKGSFSTLEIQRTEQGDSAMYLCASSPHFALEHEQFFGPGTRLTVL.

V and J are TRBV7-9 and TRBJ2-7; D possibly corresponds to TRBD1 (6 bases). The CDR3 spans 16 residues. The V and J ends lost 1 base and 2 bases respectively, with 15 bases between them. Germline V gene data show CDR1 as SEHNR and CDR2 as FQNEAQ (reference sequence). CDR3 sequence: CASSLDPGQGTYEQYF. CDR3 coding DNA: TGTGCCAGCAGCTTAGACCCAGGGCAGGGGACCTACGAGCAGTACTTC.

This clone was detected once. The chain employs TRBV4-1 and TRBJ1-1, with 10 bases that match TRBD1. Germline trimming cut 7 bases from V and 3 bases from J; bases unmatched to any gene: 11. Germline assignment: CDR1 MGHRA and CDR2 YSYEKL. There are 16 residues in the CDR3. DNA of the CDR3: TGCGCCAGCATGCCGGGACAGGGGACTTTATACACTGAAGCTTTCTTT. Protein sequence: CASMPGQGTLYTEAFF.

The DNA for the CDR3 is TGTGCCAGCAGTTTAGGAGGAACTTTCTCCTACAATGAGCAGTTCTTC. It specifies CASSLGGTFSYNEQFF. V is TRBV28 and J is TRBJ2-1; possibly TRBD2 for D (5 bases). Trimming took off 2 bases at V and 0 bases at J, with 11 bases between the two ends. CDR1 is MDHEN and CDR2 is SYDVKM in the germline V gene. The CDR3 has 16 residues.

CDR3 sequence (DNA): TGTGCCAGCAGTTTCCAGGGGGCGAACACTGAAGCTTTCTTT. It encodes CASSFQGANTEAFF. The chain recombines TRBV6-6 with TRBJ1-1, with 8 bases identical to TRBD1. Per germline, CDR1 MNHNY and CDR2 SVGAGI (reference sequence). The V gene end was trimmed by 4 bases and the J gene end by 1 base; junction bases not matched to a gene: 2. The length of the CDR3 is 14 residues.

The V call is TRBV9, the J call TRBJ2-1, with 9 bases fitting TRBD2. Per the germline V gene, CDR1 is SGDLS and CDR2 is YYNGEE. CDR3 length: 13 residues. With V trimmed by 1 base and J by 13 bases, 6 bases remained unmatched. This CDR3 is CASSVSREGRQFF. The CDR3 DNA follows: TGTGCCAGCAGCGTATCGCGGGAGGGCCGACAGTTCTTC. Together with reference TRBV9 and TRBJ2-1, the CDR3 gives the full variable domain: DSGVTQTPKHLITATGQRVTLRCSPRSGDLSVYWYQQSLDQGLQFLIQYYNGEERAKGNILERFSAQQFPDLHSELNLSSLELGDSALYFCASSVSREGRQFFGPGTRLTVL.

This clone turned up a few times. The chain combines TRBV25-1 with TRBJ2-5; weak D call: TRBD2 (5 bases). The CDR3 extends over 13 amino acids. Germline V lookup: CDR1 MGHDK, CDR2 SYGVNS. The V end lost 4 bases, the J end lost 5 bases, and 11 bases lay between the germline ends. This CDR3 is CASSGRGLETQYF. For the CDR3, the DNA is TGTGCCAGCAGTGGGCGCGGGCTTGAGACCCAGTACTTC.

This clone was seen only once. The chain employs TRBV4-3 and TRBJ2-2, with 7 bases aligning to TRBD1. The CDR3 sequence is 17 residues long. Germline-derived CDR1 and CDR2 are LGHNA and YSLEER. J was trimmed by 0 bases and V by 6 bases; bases with no gene match: 10. The CDR3: CASSVQGYASNTGELFF. The CDR3 nucleotides read TGCGCCAGCAGTGTACAGGGGTACGCTTCGAACACCGGGGAGCTGTTTTTT.

This clone was counted only a few times. Other DNA sequences in the same sample also yield this CDR3. This chain connects TRBV7-2 to TRBJ2-7; D possibly uses TRBD1 or TRBD2 (5 bases each). This CDR3 has 15 residues. CDR1 is SGHTA and CDR2 is FQGNSA in the germline V gene. V was cut by 1 base and J by 1 base, with 11 bases left in between. CDR3 coding DNA: TGTGCCAGCAGCTTAGGTGGGACGTCGTCCTACGAGCAGTACTTC. Translation gives CASSLGGTSSYEQYF.

V usage is TRBV2 and J usage is TRBJ1-5; D remains ambiguous. Per the germline V gene, CDR1 is SNHLY and CDR2 is FYNNEI. V lost 5 bases and J 5 bases, leaving 13 bases between the germline ends. CDR3 length equals 14 residues. The CDR3 spells CASSLSQTYQPQHF. The CDR3, as DNA: TGTGCCAGCAGTTTGAGCCAGACCTATCAGCCCCAGCATTTT.

A single count supports this clone. The chain uses TRBV9 and TRBJ2-7; a weak D match, TRBD1 (6 bases). This CDR3 has 13 residues. Germline CDR1 is SGDLS and CDR2 is YYNGEE. The V and J ends lost 4 bases and 6 bases respectively, with 14 bases between them. The CDR3 region is CASSSGQWGEQYF. The CDR3, as DNA: TGTGCCAGCAGCTCCGGACAGTGGGGCGAGCAGTACTTC.

The gene calls are TRBV11-2 and TRBJ2-7, with D unresolved. Per germline, CDR1 SGHAT and CDR2 FQNNGV. The CDR3 has 14 amino acids. Trimming took 7 bases from V and 2 from J, leaving 15 bases between them. CDR3 DNA sequence: TGTGCCAGCAAGGCCTTGAGCCGGCCCTACGAGCAGTACTTC. As protein: CASKALSRPYEQYF. The variable domain in full, with the rest retrieved from reference TRBV11-2 and TRBJ2-7, is EAGVAQSPRYKIIEKRQSVAFWCNPISGHATLYWYQQILGQGPKLLIQFQNNGVVDDSQLPKDRFSAERLKGVDSTLKIQPAKLEDSAVYLCASKALSRPYEQYFGPGTRLTVT.

CDR3 amino acids: CASSLPPGQKFNYGYTF. Here the CDR3 DNA reads TGCGCCAGCAGTCTACCCCCGGGACAGAAGTTTAACTATGGCTACACCTTC. The rearrangement uses TRBV23-1 and TRBJ1-2; 7 bases fit TRBD1. TRBV23-1 is flagged as an ORF with uncertain function. Trimming removed 4 bases from V and 1 base from J; junction bases left unmatched: 12. The CDR3 has 17 amino acids.

V is TRBV7-2 and J is TRBJ1-2, with D hard to call. Trimming cost V 2 bases and J 8 bases, with 15 bases left between them. This CDR3 spans 14 amino acids. The germline V gene has CDR1 SGHTA and CDR2 FQGNSA. In DNA, the CDR3 is TGTGCCAGCAGCTTATCGTCGGCAGCTTGGGGCTACACCTTC. It is translated as CASSLSSAAWGYTF.

The chain is built from TRBV6-1 and TRBJ2-7, with 7 bases fitting TRBD1. Germline V CDR1 and CDR2: MNHNS, SASEGT. The CDR3 spans 13 residues. With V trimmed by 8 bases and J by 4 bases, 8 bases remained unmatched. CDR3 sequence: CASCVTGFYEQYF. The CDR3 DNA reads as TGTGCCAGCTGTGTGACAGGGTTTTACGAGCAGTACTTC.

CDR3: CASRSRQGNQPQHF. Written as DNA, the CDR3 is TGTGCCAGCCGATCAAGGCAGGGCAATCAGCCCCAGCATTTT. V and J are TRBV2 and TRBJ1-5; D is ambiguous. The CDR3 runs to 14 residues. V lost 8 bases and J lost 2, with 13 bases in between. From germline, CDR1 is SNHLY and CDR2 FYNNEI.

V is TRBV29-1 and J is TRBJ1-2; possibly TRBD1 for D (6 bases). Deletions cut 4 bases from V and 3 bases from J, with 12 bases between. Germline CDR1 and CDR2: SQVTM and ANQGSEA. The CDR3 is made up of 13 amino acids. The CDR3 here is CSVGDRLHYGYTF. DNA for the CDR3: TGCAGCGTTGGAGACAGGCTCCACTATGGCTACACCTTC.

The CDR3 nucleotides are TGTGCCAGCAGTTGGGGGATAAGCTCCTACAATGAGCAGTTCTTC. Its translation is CASSWGISSYNEQFF. The V gene is TRBV14, the J gene TRBJ2-1; either TRBD1 or TRBD2 may supply D (5 bases each). The germline CDR1 and CDR2 sequences are SGHDN and FVKESK. V was clipped by 6 bases and J by 0 bases, with 12 bases between them. This CDR3 region has 15 residues. The full variable domain, with the rest looked up from reference TRBV14 and TRBJ2-1, is EAGVTQFPSHSVIEKGQTVTLRCDPISGHDNLYWYRRVMGKEIKFLLHFVKESKQDESGMPNNRFLAERTGGTYSTLKVQPAELEDSGVYFCASSWGISSYNEQFFGPGTRLTVL.

The chain joins TRBV19 to TRBJ2-5; D ambiguous. Looked up from germline, CDR1 is LNHDA and CDR2 is SQIVND (reference sequence). The CDR3 is 12 amino acids. Trimming took 10 bases from V and 5 from J, leaving 14 bases between them. The CDR3 DNA is TGTGCCACGGCCCCTGATGTCGAGACCCAGTACTTC. As protein: CATAPDVETQYF.

The rearrangement links TRBV20-1 to TRBJ1-2, with D perhaps matching TRBD1 (5 bases). Deletions cut 6 bases from V and 8 bases from J, with 13 bases between. There are 11 residues in the CDR3. Germline CDR1 and CDR2: DFQATT and SNEGSKA (reference sequence). CDR3 protein: CSAQEGKGYTF. The DNA of the CDR3 is TGCAGTGCGCAGGAGGGGAAAGGCTACACCTTC.

The chain uses TRBV30 and TRBJ1-2, with D tentatively TRBD1 (5 bases). The CDR3 totals 14 residues. V shed 6 bases and J shed 0 bases, with 14 bases lying between them. Germline V gives CDR1 GTSNPN, CDR2 SVGIG (reference sequence). CDR3 residues: CACVRDGANYGYTF. The CDR3 DNA follows: TGTGCCTGTGTCCGGGACGGCGCTAACTATGGCTACACCTTC.

V and J are TRBV6-1 and TRBJ2-7; D is unclear. V gave up 1 base and J gave up 0 bases, with 10 bases separating them. The germline gives CDR1 MNHNS, CDR2 SASEGT. This CDR3 has 15 amino acids. This chain's CDR3 is CASSEGVRTSYEQYF. The CDR3, as DNA: TGTGCCAGCAGTGAAGGGGTCAGGACCTCCTACGAGCAGTACTTC.

The rearrangement uses TRBV7-8 and TRBJ2-1, with 12 bases identical to TRBD2. The junction had 5 bases not matched to a gene; V was cut back by 1 base and J by 10 bases. The germline CDR1 and CDR2 sequences are SGHVS and FQNEAQ. The CDR3 is made up of 15 amino acids. The CDR3 coding sequence is TGTGCCAGCAGCTTAGGACTAGCGGGAGCAGTGGAGCAGTTCTTC. It specifies CASSLGLAGAVEQFF.

The table lists this clone with a count of one. The CDR3 loop reads CASSLSRNNYGYTF. The CDR3 DNA reads TGTGCCAGCAGCTTATCAAGAAATAACTATGGCTACACCTTC. This sequence joins TRBV7-2 and TRBJ1-2; D not certain. The germline CDR1 and CDR2 sequences are SGHTA and FQGNSA. Between the trimmed V and J ends, which lost 2 bases and 1 base, there was a span of 8 bases. The CDR3 runs to 14 residues.

In DNA form, the CDR3 reads TGTGCCAGCTCACCGCCGACCTCGAACAGGAGGGACGAGCAGTACTTC. The encoded protein is CASSPPTSNRRDEQYF. V is TRBV18 and J is TRBJ2-7, with a possible D match to TRBD2 (6 bases). V dropped 3 bases and J dropped 5 bases, with 20 bases sitting between them. The germline gives CDR1 KGHSH, CDR2 LQKENI. The CDR3 loop spans 16 amino acids.

The J gene is TRBJ2-3, the V gene TRBV5-1; D is possibly TRBD1 (8 bases). V lost 4 bases and J lost 5, with 20 bases in between. CDR3 size: 16 residues. The germline V gene has CDR1 SGHRS and CDR2 YFSETQ. CDR3 sequence: CASSPGGGTGKDTQYF. The DNA of the CDR3 is TGCGCCAGCAGCCCGGGGGGCGGGACAGGTAAAGATACGCAGTATTTT.